This is a list of T cell receptor beta chains from one sample in a study of blood T cell repertoires in COVID-19. Libraries were prepared by immunoSEQ multiplex PCR; TCRdb keeps only in-frame clonotypes and omits some of them. Here the sample spans approximately 110,000 clones, about 89% being singletons. Sequences were obtained from peripheral blood. The receptor source for this set is a man aged 35 to 55 with acute or convalescent COVID-19. Each CDR3 is given with its conserved first and last residue. The D gene is left open where the match is weak.

CDR3: CASSFGQGDTQYF
J: TRBJ2-3
D: TRBD1
V: TRBV12-3/TRBV12-4
length: 13

CDR3: CASSSRVLGNEQFF
J: TRBJ2-1
D: .
V: TRBV19
length: 14

CDR3: CASRGHSNQPQHF
J: TRBJ1-5
D: .
V: TRBV19
length: 13

CDR3: CASSQVKGPHGYTF
J: TRBJ1-2
D: .
V: TRBV4-1
length: 14

CDR3: CASGGAEVYPLHF
J: TRBJ1-6
D: .
V: TRBV19
length: 13

CDR3: CAWSVLSGYLSYEQYF
J: TRBJ2-7
D: .
V: TRBV30
length: 16

CDR3: CASSFQGLDLHF
J: TRBJ1-6
D: .
V: TRBV27
length: 12

CDR3: CASSPLPTGGSGSNQPQHF
J: TRBJ1-5
D: TRBD1
V: TRBV6-6
length: 19

CDR3: CASSQVIGGSQPQHF
J: TRBJ1-5
D: TRBD1
V: TRBV4-1
length: 15

CDR3: CASSSRQGRQPQHF
J: TRBJ1-5
D: TRBD1
V: TRBV19
length: 14

CDR3: CASSPTSASYNEQFF
J: TRBJ2-1
D: TRBD2
V: TRBV11-3
length: 15

CDR3: CASSQGAGSPLHF
J: TRBJ1-6
D: .
V: TRBV3-1/TRBV3-2
length: 13

CDR3: CASSMTSGGVDTQYF
J: TRBJ2-3
D: TRBD2
V: TRBV5-8
length: 15

CDR3: CASSEAGGSNTGELFF
J: TRBJ2-2
D: TRBD2
V: TRBV6-1
length: 16

CDR3: CASRLDPGGTVNTEAFF
J: TRBJ1-1
D: TRBD1
V: TRBV7-2
length: 17

CDR3: CASSQDNSLNEKLFF
J: TRBJ1-4
D: .
V: TRBV3-1/TRBV3-2
length: 15

CDR3: CASSLADRGNTGELFF
J: TRBJ2-2
D: TRBD1
V: TRBV7-8
length: 16

CDR3: CASSGATLGLHTEAFF
J: TRBJ1-1
D: .
V: TRBV6-2/TRBV6-3
length: 16

CDR3: CASSLGQGGEKLFF
J: TRBJ1-4
D: TRBD1
V: TRBV19
length: 14

CDR3: CASSESISGRDEQFF
J: TRBJ2-1
D: .
V: TRBV10-2
length: 15

CDR3: CASRNSLYEQYF
J: TRBJ2-7
D: .
V: TRBV25-1
length: 12

CDR3: CASSSDSGGSYNEQFF
J: TRBJ2-1
D: .
V: TRBV7-6
length: 16

CDR3: CASSDGQLSGEKLFF
J: TRBJ1-4
D: .
V: TRBV2
length: 15

CDR3: CASSFSRLNTEAFF
J: TRBJ1-1
D: .
V: TRBV4-3
length: 14

CDR3: CASSYNRGMGGYTF
J: TRBJ1-2
D: .
V: TRBV6-5
length: 14

CDR3: CALIPRGYNEKLFF
J: TRBJ1-4
D: .
V: TRBV6-4
length: 14

CDR3: CASADRGLSYNEQFF
J: TRBJ2-1
D: TRBD1
V: TRBV3-1/TRBV3-2
length: 15

CDR3: CASRPTGGLMNTEAFF
J: TRBJ1-1
D: TRBD1
V: TRBV5-6
length: 16

CDR3: CASSPTVMGTEAFF
J: TRBJ1-1
D: .
V: TRBV9
length: 14

CDR3: CASSLAMGQAEQYF
J: TRBJ2-7
D: TRBD1
V: TRBV11-2
length: 14

CDR3: CSVEDAEAFF
J: TRBJ1-1
D: .
V: TRBV29-1
length: 10

CDR3: CASSPGTAFYYGYTF
J: TRBJ1-2
D: TRBD1
V: TRBV5-6
length: 15

CDR3: CASSLGTGTFYEQYF
J: TRBJ2-7
D: TRBD1
V: TRBV7-3
length: 15

CDR3: CASSLAWAQTGYTF
J: TRBJ1-2
D: .
V: TRBV7-9
length: 14

CDR3: CASSPGQYLAGGPSDTQYF
J: TRBJ2-3
D: TRBD2
V: TRBV18
length: 19

CDR3: CASSLMSGSYNEQFF
J: TRBJ2-1
D: TRBD2
V: TRBV5-4
length: 15

CDR3: CASSPQGTEAFF
J: TRBJ1-1
D: .
V: TRBV19
length: 12

CDR3: CASSLNGGQNSPLHF
J: TRBJ1-6
D: .
V: TRBV7-3
length: 15

CDR3: CASSRESGNTIYF
J: TRBJ1-3
D: .
V: TRBV6-5
length: 13

CDR3: CASSSGVSWSYNEQFF
J: TRBJ2-1
D: .
V: TRBV7-9
length: 16

CDR3: CASSLVPYYQISTDTQYF
J: TRBJ2-3
D: .
V: TRBV11-2
length: 18